The 21 T cell receptor beta chains given below trace back to one sample, sequenced in a study of T cells in localized non-small cell lung cancer. Data came from immunoSEQ multiplex PCR; TCRdb stores just in-frame clones and leaves some out. The sample lists tens of thousands of clones; roughly 86% were seen once. The starting material was peripheral blood, obtained before any cancer treatment. The source of these receptors is a man between 35 and 75 years old with stage I lung adenocarcinoma.

The V and J genes are TRBV10-3 and TRBJ2-2; TRBD2 matches at 7 bases. CDR1 and CDR2 from the germline V gene are ENHRY and SYGVKD. V shed 5 bases, J shed 4 bases, and the junction held 4 bases outside the gene matches. The CDR3 has 14 residues. CDR3 protein: CAISTSVLTGELFF. The CDR3 DNA is TGTGCCATCAGTACTAGCGTCCTCACCGGGGAGCTGTTTTTT.

The chain employs TRBV5-6 and TRBJ2-5; no clear D gene. CDR1 and CDR2 from the germline V gene are SGHDT and YYEEEE. This CDR3 has 13 amino acids. Deletions cut 3 bases from V and 5 bases from J, with 11 bases between. CDR3 DNA sequence: TGTGCCAGCAGCTCGAGTGGGGTCGAGACCCAGTACTTC. Its protein is CASSSSGVETQYF.

The chain is built from TRBV19 and TRBJ1-6; D is perhaps TRBD1 (5 bases). The germline V and J ends were trimmed by 0 bases and 8 bases, with 11 bases remaining between them. Per germline, CDR1 LNHDA and CDR2 SQIVND (reference sequence). This CDR3 comprises 15 residues. Here the CDR3 reads CASSIENLGDSPLHF. In DNA form, the CDR3 reads TGTGCCAGTAGTATAGAGAATCTAGGGGATTCACCCCTCCACTTT.

This chain joins TRBV23-1 and TRBJ1-4, with D maybe TRBD1 (6 bases). TRBV23-1 is an open reading frame whose function is uncertain. Deletions cut 3 bases from V and 0 bases from J, with 17 bases between. The length of the CDR3 is 18 residues. The chain's CDR3 is CASSQARTDLSTNEKLFF. CDR3 nucleotides: TGCGCCAGCAGTCAGGCTCGGACAGATCTCTCAACTAATGAAAAACTGTTTTTT.

The V gene is TRBV19, the J gene TRBJ2-1; a possible D gene is TRBD1 (5 bases). Per the germline V gene, CDR1 is LNHDA and CDR2 is SQIVND (reference sequence). CDR3 length: 12 residues. V was trimmed by 4 bases and J by 11 bases, leaving 12 bases between them. The CDR3 DNA sequence: TGTGCCAGTAGTACCCTAAGGGGTCAGCAGTTCTTC. This sequence encodes CASSTLRGQQFF.

The CDR3 DNA is TGTGCCAGTAGTATCCCCAGCATTGATGGCTACACCTTC. Translation: CASSIPSIDGYTF. The chain uses TRBV19 and TRBJ1-2, with D hard to call. V was clipped by 3 bases and J by 6 bases, with 11 bases between them. Germline values: CDR1 LNHDA, CDR2 SQIVND (reference sequence). The CDR3 length is 13 residues.

This chain joins TRBV7-9 and TRBJ2-2, with TRBD2 matching over 10 bases. The germline V gene encodes CDR1 SEHNR and CDR2 FQNEAQ (reference sequence). The junction had 9 bases not matched to a gene; V was cut back by 5 bases and J by 0 bases. The CDR3 runs 18 residues. The CDR3 here is CASSPLSSGGPNTGELFF. DNA of the CDR3: TGTGCCAGCAGCCCTCTTTCTAGCGGGGGTCCGAACACCGGGGAGCTGTTTTTT.

This sequence joins TRBV5-6 and TRBJ2-7; 12 bases match TRBD1. The germline V gene encodes CDR1 SGHDT and CDR2 YYEEEE. The CDR3 runs to 17 residues. The ends lost 0 bases at V and 1 base at J; junction bases unmatched: 5. The CDR3 bases are TGTGCCAGCAGCTTGGTCAGGGGACAGGGGGCTTCCTACGAGCAGTACTTC. This sequence encodes CASSLVRGQGASYEQYF.

This clone was detected only once. CDR3 DNA: TGTGCCAGCAGAAAAGGGACAGGGTGGACTGAAGCTTTCTTT. As protein: CASRKGTGWTEAFF. The V call is TRBV6-6, the J call TRBJ1-1; 9 bases fit TRBD1. Trimming at V came to 6 bases and at J to 5 bases, leaving 7 bases not matched to a gene. The CDR3 is 14 residues long. From germline, CDR1 is MNHNY and CDR2 SVGAGI (reference sequence).

The V call is TRBV7-9, the J call TRBJ1-2; 11 nucleotides match TRBD1. The CDR3 covers 15 residues. Germline V lookup: CDR1 SEHNR, CDR2 FQNEAQ (reference sequence). After removal of 7 bases from V and 7 bases from J, the junction contained 11 bases not matched to a gene. CDR3 nucleotide sequence: TGTGCCAGCAATCCCAGTGGACAGGGGGCGCTTGGCTACACCTTC. Protein sequence: CASNPSGQGALGYTF.

The rearrangement uses TRBV5-1 and TRBJ2-7; TRBD2 aligns across 13 bases. Trimming at V came to 3 bases and at J to 0 bases, leaving 0 bases not matched to a gene. The germline V gene encodes CDR1 SGHRS and CDR2 YFSETQ. The CDR3 runs to 15 residues. CDR3 residues: CASSWTSGSSYEQYF. As DNA, the CDR3 is TGCGCCAGCAGCTGGACTAGCGGGAGCTCCTACGAGCAGTACTTC.

The chain is built from TRBV6-6 and TRBJ2-7; D is unresolved. The length of the CDR3 is 12 residues. Trimming left V 4 bases short and J 9 bases short, with 13 bases between. Germline V gene lookup returns CDR1 MNHNY and CDR2 SVGAGI (reference sequence). CDR3 residues: CASSFPFSGQYF. CDR3 nucleotides: TGTGCCAGCAGTTTCCCGTTTAGTGGGCAGTACTTC.

J is TRBJ2-1 and V is TRBV6-5; D gene ambiguous. V lost 10 bases, J lost 13 bases, and 23 bases lay in between. Looked up from germline, CDR1 is MNHEY and CDR2 is SVGAGI. There are 13 residues in the CDR3. The CDR3 DNA is TGTGCCACTAGAAGGTTGGCCGGCGCCCCTCAGTTCTTC. This encodes CATRRLAGAPQFF.

This chain joins TRBV28 and TRBJ1-2; no firm D call. V was cut by 4 bases and J by 7 bases, with 22 bases left in between. CDR3 size: 16 residues. Germline V CDR1 and CDR2: MDHEN, SYDVKM. The CDR3 DNA sequence: TGTGCCAGCAGTTCCCCGACCGAGGGCGCGGTAGGTGGCTACACCTTC. The encoded protein is CASSSPTEGAVGGYTF.

This chain connects TRBV7-9 to TRBJ1-4, with D hard to call. CDR3 length: 14 residues. Germline CDR1 and CDR2: SEHNR and FQNEAQ (reference sequence). The V and J ends lost 3 bases and 1 base respectively, with 6 bases between them. As DNA, the CDR3 is TGTGCCAGCAGCTTGGAAATAACTAATGAAAAACTGTTTTTT. Its protein product is CASSLEITNEKLFF. The whole variable domain, filled in from reference TRBV7-9 and TRBJ1-4, reads DTGVSQNPRHKITKRGQNVTFRCDPISEHNRLYWYRQTLGQGPEFLTYFQNEAQLEKSRLLSDRFSAERPKGSFSTLEIQRTEQGDSAMYLCASSLEITNEKLFFGSGTQLSVL.

The rearrangement joins TRBV7-3 to TRBJ2-5, with 9 bases lining up with TRBD2. The germline CDR1 and CDR2 sequences are SGHTA and FQGTGA. J lost 5 bases, V lost 2 bases, and 9 bases had no gene match. The CDR3 sequence is 16 residues long. For the CDR3, the DNA is TGTGCCAGCAGCTTAGGTCTAGCGGGAAGAAAGGAGACCCAGTACTTC. This gives the protein CASSLGLAGRKETQYF.

The chain carries TRBV7-6 and TRBJ1-4; 9 bases are shared with TRBD1. CDR3 length: 16 residues. CDR1 is SGHVS, CDR2 FNYEAQ, per germline. The V and J ends lost 1 base and 8 bases, in that order; junction bases with no gene match: 8. The CDR3 sequence: CASSLGAGTGNEKLFF. The CDR3 bases are TGTGCCAGCAGCTTAGGGGCCGGGACAGGGAACGAAAAACTGTTTTTT. The full variable domain, its missing parts supplied by reference TRBV7-6 and TRBJ1-4, is GAGVSQSPRYKVTKRGQDVALRCDPISGHVSLYWYRQALGQGPEFLTYFNYEAQQDKSGLPNDRFSAERPEGSISTLTIQRTEQRDSAMYRCASSLGAGTGNEKLFFGSGTQLSVL.

By its share, this clone is medium-sized. The rearrangement uses TRBV7-9 and TRBJ1-6, with 9 bases matching TRBD1. The CDR3 sequence is 14 residues long. The germline V gene has CDR1 SEHNR and CDR2 FQNEAQ (reference sequence). The trim removed 8 bases at V and 8 bases at J, leaving 7 bases unmatched. DNA of the CDR3: TGTGCCAGCTCCCGGGGACAGGGATATTCACCCCTCCACTTT. It yields the protein CASSRGQGYSPLHF.

The chain is built from TRBV5-1 and TRBJ1-6; no clear D. CDR1 and CDR2 from the germline V gene are SGHRS and YFSETQ. Between the trimmed V and J ends, which lost 4 bases and 8 bases, there was a span of 16 bases. This CDR3 region has 15 residues. CDR3 sequence: CASSPSDALYSPLHF. Here the CDR3 DNA reads TGCGCCAGCAGCCCCTCGGACGCGCTTTATTCACCCCTCCACTTT.

The chain uses TRBV27 and TRBJ1-1; maybe TRBD1 (6 bases). The V and J ends lost 5 bases and 6 bases respectively, with 10 bases between them. The germline V gene encodes CDR1 MNHEY and CDR2 SMNVEV (reference sequence). This CDR3 comprises 12 residues. CDR3 nucleotide sequence: TGTGCCAGCAGTATTAGGGGGTCTGAAGCTTTCTTT. It yields the protein CASSIRGSEAFF.

CDR3 DNA sequence: TGTGCCAGCAGTTACTCCCGGATTGGGACTGAAGCTTTCTTT. Amino acids: CASSYSRIGTEAFF. The V call is TRBV6-5, the J call TRBJ1-1; no clear D gene. V lost 0 bases and J 5 bases, leaving 10 bases between the germline ends. The length of the CDR3 is 14 residues. Looked up from germline, CDR1 is MNHEY and CDR2 is SVGAGI.